This TCR beta chain was recovered during a study of T cell repertoires in cytomegalovirus infection. Overall study context: The public TCR beta signatures pointed to both CMV infection and matching HLA type. Broader study findings: Of the TCR beta families, the public ones yielded a cumulative frequency that identified carriers of CMV plus the relevant HLA. CMV-specific TCR beta clonotypes restricted by HLA-C dominated the ex vivo response.

V was pared by 4 bases and J by 2 bases, with 16 bases between. The CDR3 has 15 residues. Looked up from germline, CDR1 is SGHKS and CDR2 is YYEKEE (reference sequence). This clonotype was counted between two and nine times. Its cognate antigen is unknown. TCRdb ran MiXCR on the reads and lists one entry per CDR3 protein. The sample records about 450,000 distinct CDR3 sequences, roughly 31% being singletons. The chain joins TRBV5-5 to TRBJ2-7, with D possibly called TRBD1 or TRBD2 (5 bases each). Input material: PBMCs. The receptor's source is a human donor in good health (CMV status not recorded). Some clones in this sample may be carry-over from other donors' samples. CDR3 DNA sequence: TGTGCCAGCAGCGGACGAGGGGACGGAGCCTACGAGCAGTACTTC. This sequence encodes CASSGRGDGAYEQYF.